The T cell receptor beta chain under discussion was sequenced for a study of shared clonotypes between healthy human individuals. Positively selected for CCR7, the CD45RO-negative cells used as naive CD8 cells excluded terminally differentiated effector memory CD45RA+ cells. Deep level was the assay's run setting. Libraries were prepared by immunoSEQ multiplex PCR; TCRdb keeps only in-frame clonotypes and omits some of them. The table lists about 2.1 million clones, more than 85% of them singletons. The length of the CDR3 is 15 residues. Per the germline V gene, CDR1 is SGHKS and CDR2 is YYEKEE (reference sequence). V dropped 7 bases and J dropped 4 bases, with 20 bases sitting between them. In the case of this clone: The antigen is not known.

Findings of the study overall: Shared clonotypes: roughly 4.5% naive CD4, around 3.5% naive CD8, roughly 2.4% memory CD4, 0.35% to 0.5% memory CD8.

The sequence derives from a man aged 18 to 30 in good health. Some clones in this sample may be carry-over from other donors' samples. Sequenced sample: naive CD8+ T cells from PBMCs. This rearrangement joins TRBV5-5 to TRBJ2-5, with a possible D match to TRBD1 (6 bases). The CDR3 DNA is TGTGCCAGCTCTGGGTTGTCTGGGACAAGAGAGACCCAGTACTTC. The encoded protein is CASSGLSGTRETQYF.